One TCR beta chain is described in this entry. Per the study methods: Estimation of nucleated cell counts was performed using reference gene primer amplification. Assay used: immunoSEQ multiplex PCR; TCRdb lists only in-frame clones, some missing. V, J and clone size derive from that table, while D and trimming were established from the DNA sequence. The sample has 55,000 to 80,000 clones, approximately 86% seen once. These data come from a study of blood T cell repertoires in COVID-19. Study-wide context: COVID-19 samples, acute and convalescent, were from the United States, Italy and Spain. T cells, B-cell-depleted T cells, or PBMCs provided the cDNA or gDNA that served as material.

Sequences were obtained from peripheral blood. This TCR was sampled from a man aged 50 or older with acute or convalescent COVID-19.

The CDR3 here is CASSLGGAMSDEQFF. CDR3 in DNA: TGTGCCAGCAGCCTCGGGGGGGCCATGTCGGATGAGCAGTTCTTC. The rearrangement joins TRBV4-2 to TRBJ2-1; 8 nucleotides align to TRBD2. Germline assignment: CDR1 LGHNA and CDR2 YNFKEQ. This CDR3 has 15 residues. After removal of 4 bases from V and 8 bases from J, the junction contained 10 bases not matched to a gene.